Described below is a single TCR beta chain sequence and its context. Its antigen is not identified. This entry is derived from a study of beta chain features in type 1 diabetes. Overall study results and limits: Naive, central memory and regulatory TCRB repertoires appeared more similar among patients than healthy donors. TCRB CDR3 length was moderately but significantly reduced in all four CD4+ subsets of Type 1 diabetes patients. VDJ junctions sequenced from type 1 diabetes patients showed fewer insertions and more deletions. Overrepresentation of cells with high TCR expression could result from cDNA sequencing.

Donors contributed one heparinised blood draw apiece, averaging about 116 mL. The whole isolated RNA underwent reverse transcription, so sequencing captured expressed TCRB transcripts. Only in-frame clones appear in the TCRdb table, and some are missing; sequencing was by immunoSEQ multiplex PCR. The sample consists of 100,000 to 150,000 clones, 17% of them appearing once. The sequencing input was central memory CD4+ T cells from blood. The sequence derives from a man between 18 and 29 years old with type 1 diabetes.

The CDR3 region has the DNA TGTGCCAGCAGTTCCCCGAACGGGATTTCTGGAAACACCATATATTTT. Protein product: CASSSPNGISGNTIYF. The chain employs TRBV6-5 and TRBJ1-3; D gene uncertain. V was clipped by 4 bases and J by 1 base, with 14 bases between them. Germline assignment: CDR1 MNHEY and CDR2 SVGAGI. The CDR3 has 16 residues.